Listed below are T cell receptor beta chains from one sample, sequenced in a study of cytomegalovirus exposure and HLA in healthy donors. Clones were read by immunoSEQ multiplex PCR, and TCRdb kept only the in-frame ones, dropping some. The sample carries fewer than 130,000 clones, 88% recorded once. The sequencing input was PBMCs. Source of these receptors: a woman aged 25 to 39 in good health and CMV-seropositive. CDR3s include the opening cysteine and the closing phenylalanine or tryptophan. The order of the fields is D gene, J gene, clone size, V gene, CDR3 protein, CDR3 DNA. The D gene is left open where the match is weak. Where a row states a size, it is once, few, many or the class of an expanded clone; other rows omit it.

TRBD1 | TRBJ2-7 | NA | TRBV5-5 | CASSGTGSSYEQYF | TGTGCCAGCAGCGGGACAGGGAGCTCCTACGAGCAGTACTTC
TRBD2 | TRBJ2-1 | once | TRBV7-9 | CASSGTSGAEQFF | TGTGCCAGCAGCGGGACTAGCGGGGCTGAGCAGTTCTTC
NA | TRBJ2-3 | NA | TRBV15 | CATSVLSGGTDTQYF | TGTGCCACCAGCGTACTGTCGGGGGGCACAGATACGCAGTATTTT
NA | TRBJ2-5 | NA | TRBV29-1 | CSWKASGQETQYF | TGCAGCTGGAAGGCGTCGGGCCAAGAGACCCAGTACTTC
TRBD1 | TRBJ1-2 | NA | TRBV7-9 | CASSLTGLYGYTF | TGTGCCAGCAGCTTGACAGGGCTCTATGGCTACACCTTC
NA | TRBJ2-7 | NA | TRBV2 | CASSFLYEQYF | TGTGCCAGCAGTTTCCTGTACGAGCAGTACTTC
NA | TRBJ2-6 | NA | TRBV9 | CASSALLGGQGSGANVLTF | TGTGCCAGCAGCGCCCTATTGGGGGGTCAGGGCTCTGGGGCCAACGTCCTGACTTTC
TRBD1 | TRBJ2-1 | NA | TRBV19 | CASSLQGAVGNEQFF | TGTGCCAGTAGCCTCCAGGGGGCGGTGGGCAATGAGCAGTTCTTC
TRBD2 | TRBJ2-1 | once | TRBV27 | CASSSTSGTKTVYNEQFF | TGTGCCAGCAGTTCGACTAGCGGGACAAAGACGGTTTACAATGAGCAGTTCTTC
NA | TRBJ2-3 | NA | TRBV13 | CASSSGRDFLSDTQYF | TGTGCCAGCAGCAGCGGGCGGGACTTCCTGTCAGATACGCAGTATTTT
NA | TRBJ1-2 | NA | TRBV27 | CASSLQGRRDHTF | TGTGCCAGCAGTTTGCAGGGGCGCAGGGACCACACCTTC
TRBD2 | TRBJ2-2 | NA | TRBV5-6 | CASSWTILADNTGELFF | TGTGCCAGCAGCTGGACAATACTAGCGGATAACACCGGGGAGCTGTTTTTT
TRBD1 | TRBJ1-2 | NA | TRBV9 | CASSPRTGGDYGYTF | TGTGCCAGCAGCCCTCGGACAGGGGGCGACTATGGCTACACCTTC
NA | TRBJ2-3 | NA | TRBV9 | CASSVVASGTDTQYF | TGTGCCAGCAGCGTAGTGGCTAGCGGCACAGATACGCAGTATTTT
NA | TRBJ1-2 | NA | TRBV7-2 | CASTSRWGHYGYTF | TGTGCCAGCACCTCGCGGTGGGGGCACTATGGCTACACCTTC